The 7 T cell receptor beta chains listed next were all sequenced from one sample in a study of cytomegalovirus exposure and HLA in healthy donors. With 60 Vbeta and 13 Jbeta primers, the PCR was carried out. Method: immunoSEQ multiplex PCR; TCRdb's copy keeps in-frame clones and lacks some. The repertoire holds about 180,000 clones, approximately 78% seen once, with under 3% in the top ten. Sequencing input: PBMCs. The receptors were sampled from a human donor in good health.

V is TRBV2 and J is TRBJ1-5, with 7 positions matching TRBD1. This CDR3 has 17 residues. Germline loops: CDR1 SNHLY, CDR2 FYNNEI. V gave up 6 bases and J gave up 5 bases; unmatched junction bases: 16. CDR3 bases: TGTGCCAGCAGCCTTGAGGGAACTACAGGGGTATATCAGCCCCAGCATTTT. Residues: CASSLEGTTGVYQPQHF.

This chain links TRBV19 with TRBJ1-1; the D gene is possibly TRBD1 (5 bases). Germline V gene data show CDR1 as LNHDA and CDR2 as SQIVND (reference sequence). V lost 6 bases to trimming and J lost 1 base, with 6 bases between them. The CDR3 covers 12 residues. CDR3 amino acids: CASRGENTEAFF. DNA for the CDR3: TGTGCCAGTAGAGGGGAGAACACTGAAGCTTTCTTT.

J is TRBJ2-7 and V is TRBV4-1; 10 bases map to TRBD2. Germline CDR1 reads MGHRA; CDR2 reads YSYEKL. The trim removed 0 bases at V and 2 bases at J, leaving 7 bases unmatched. The CDR3 consists of 17 residues. This CDR3 reads CASSQDRTSGYTYEQYF. CDR3 nucleotide sequence: TGCGCCAGCAGCCAAGATAGGACTAGCGGCTACACCTACGAGCAGTACTTC.

The rearrangement joins TRBV9 to TRBJ2-3; D is perhaps TRBD2 (6 bases). CDR1 is SGDLS and CDR2 is YYNGEE in the germline V gene. The V gene lost 4 bases and the J gene lost 0 bases, with 24 bases spanning the gap. CDR3 length: 19 amino acids. CDR3 sequence: CASSPRMGGSPPSTDTQYF. The CDR3, as DNA: TGTGCCAGCAGCCCTAGGATGGGGGGAAGCCCCCCTAGCACAGATACGCAGTATTTT.

Comments on this clone: One end of the junction fails to match germline, which may point to a read error. Other DNA sequences within the sample encode an identical CDR3. This sequence joins TRBV30 and TRBJ2-5, with 8 bases matching TRBD2. CDR1 is GTSNPN, CDR2 SVGIG, per germline (reference sequence). The length of the CDR3 is 16 residues. The CDR3 DNA reads TGCGCCTGGAGTGTACTGGGCGGGGGGCTAGGAGAGACCCAGTACTTC. This encodes CAWSVLGGGLGETQYF.

This chain links TRBV28 with TRBJ1-2; D unclear. The CDR3 is 12 amino acids. V lost 5 bases to trimming and J lost 4 bases, with 8 bases between them. CDR1 MDHEN and CDR2 SYDVKM come from the germline V gene. The CDR3 DNA sequence: TGTGCCAGCAGTAAACAGATCTATGGCTACACCTTC. Amino acid sequence: CASSKQIYGYTF.

The genes are TRBV10-3 and TRBJ1-2, with TRBD1 matching over 9 bases. V lost 5 bases and J lost 6; bases outside the gene matches: 4. Germline V CDR1 and CDR2: ENHRY, SYGVKD. The CDR3 is 13 residues long. The chain's CDR3 is CAISSRTGDGYTF. CDR3 nucleotides: TGTGCCATCAGTTCTAGGACAGGGGATGGCTACACCTTC.